Listed below are T cell receptor beta chains from one sample, sequenced in a study of blood T cell repertoires in COVID-19. Repertoires were generated with immunoSEQ multiplex PCR, while TCRdb's copy carries only in-frame clones and drops some. The sample lists 220,000 or so clones, 90% occurring once. Material for sequencing was PBMCs or T cells enriched from blood (not recorded which). The receptors here all came from a man aged 25-40 years who had been exposed to COVID-19. Both conserved end residues are part of each CDR3. D genes are given only for firm matches. Clone sizes are given selectively: once, few, many, or a class where the clone is expanded.

D	length	V	J	size	CDR3	DNA
TRBD1	16	TRBV5-6	TRBJ1-2	NA	CASSSQGADRAYRYTF	TGTGCCAGCAGCTCCCAGGGGGCTGACAGGGCGTATCGCTACACCTTC
NA	14	TRBV11-2	TRBJ2-2	many	CASSLTISTGELFF	TGTGCCAGCAGCTTGACTATTTCCACCGGGGAGCTGTTTTTT
NA	15	TRBV18	TRBJ1-2	NA	CASSPPPGVNYGYTF	TGTGCCAGCTCACCACCTCCAGGGGTCAACTATGGCTACACCTTC
NA	16	TRBV27	TRBJ1-5	NA	CASRPKRSYSNQPQHF	TGTGCCAGCAGACCCAAAAGAAGCTATAGCAATCAGCCCCAGCATTTT
TRBD2	14	TRBV5-4	TRBJ2-5	NA	CASSEGLSQETQYF	TGTGCCAGCAGCGAGGGACTATCCCAAGAGACCCAGTACTTC
NA	12	TRBV7-9	TRBJ2-1	NA	CASRKVRGEQFF	TGTGCCAGCAGAAAAGTTCGGGGTGAGCAGTTCTTC
NA	13	TRBV7-9	TRBJ2-1	NA	CASSLPGLAEQFF	TGTGCCAGCAGCTTACCAGGGTTGGCTGAGCAGTTCTTC
NA	14	TRBV7-9	TRBJ1-6	NA	CASSQNQPDSPLHF	TGTGCCAGCAGCCAAAACCAACCGGATTCACCCCTCCACTTT
NA	13	TRBV7-2	TRBJ2-3	NA	CASSSARRNTQYF	TGTGCCAGCAGCTCAGCCCGGAGGAATACGCAGTATTTT
TRBD1	16	TRBV10-3	TRBJ1-6	NA	CAISGDRGLYNSPLHF	TGTGCCATCAGCGGGGACAGGGGGCTTTATAATTCACCCCTCCACTTT
NA	16	TRBV9	TRBJ2-3	NA	CASSVAQGSIADTQYF	TGTGCCAGCAGCGTAGCGCAGGGCTCTATTGCAGATACGCAGTATTTT
NA	12	TRBV27	TRBJ1-5	few	CASRRANQPQHF	TGTGCCAGCAGGAGGGCCAATCAGCCCCAGCATTTT
TRBD1	13	TRBV6-5	TRBJ1-6	NA	CASRDRGSSPLHF	TGTGCCAGCAGGGACAGGGGAAGTTCACCCCTCCACTTT
NA	16	TRBV5-1	TRBJ2-5	NA	CASSLASQGPKETQYF	TGCGCCAGCAGCTTGGCTTCCCAGGGGCCAAAAGAGACCCAGTACTTC
NA	12	TRBV5-1	TRBJ1-1	NA	CASSLVGTEAFF	TGCGCCAGCAGCTTGGTCGGCACTGAAGCTTTCTTT
NA	15	TRBV3-1/TRBV3-2	TRBJ2-7	NA	CASSQDASGPYEQYF	TGTGCCAGCAGCCAAGATGCTTCAGGGCCCTACGAGCAGTACTTC
TRBD2	15	TRBV25-1	TRBJ2-5	NA	CASSPLAGARETQYF	TGTGCCAGCAGTCCACTAGCGGGGGCCAGGGAGACCCAGTACTTC
NA	15	TRBV19	TRBJ1-5	NA	CASSLYRDTDQPQHF	TGTGCCAGTAGTCTTTACCGGGACACCGATCAGCCCCAGCATTTT
NA	13	TRBV7-9	TRBJ2-3	NA	CASSMSYTDTQYF	TGTGCCAGCAGCATGTCCTACACAGATACGCAGTATTTT
TRBD1	15	TRBV19	TRBJ2-2	once	CASSPRTGGTGELFF	TGTGCCAGTAGTCCGAGGACAGGGGGCACCGGGGAGCTGTTTTTT
NA	14	TRBV30	TRBJ2-3	NA	CATSPGPDTDTQYF	TGTGCCACCTCCCCAGGGCCCGACACAGATACGCAGTATTTT
TRBD2	18	TRBV6-6	TRBJ2-3	NA	CASSRKRGGREGIDTQYF	TGTGCCAGCAGTCGAAAGCGGGGGGGCCGAGAAGGGATAGATACGCAGTATTTT
NA	14	TRBV5-1	TRBJ2-5	NA	CASKIWANQETQYF	TGCGCCAGCAAGATTTGGGCTAACCAAGAGACCCAGTACTTC
NA	14	TRBV4-1	TRBJ1-1	NA	CASSQGQANTEAFF	TGCGCCAGCAGCCAAGGACAAGCGAACACTGAAGCTTTCTTT
TRBD1	14	TRBV2	TRBJ2-1	NA	CASRGQGSYNEQFF	TGTGCCAGCAGGGGACAGGGGTCCTACAATGAGCAGTTCTTC
NA	15	TRBV7-2	TRBJ1-6	NA	CASSREGMTNSPLHF	TGTGCCAGCAGCAGGGAGGGAATGACTAATTCACCCCTCCACTTT
NA	12	TRBV5-1	TRBJ2-7	NA	CASSLLGAEQYF	TGCGCCAGCAGCCTTCTGGGGGCCGAGCAGTACTTC
TRBD1	15	TRBV7-8	TRBJ1-2	few	CASSFRTGTGDGYTF	TGTGCCAGCAGCTTTCGCACCGGGACAGGAGATGGCTACACCTTC
TRBD1	13	TRBV15	TRBJ2-5	NA	CATSGTGVGTQYF	TGTGCCACCAGTGGGACAGGGGTTGGGACCCAGTACTTC
NA	14	TRBV18	TRBJ1-1	few	CASSSQGRDTEAFF	TGTGCCAGCTCATCTCAGGGTCGGGACACTGAAGCTTTCTTT
NA	13	TRBV5-1	TRBJ1-6	NA	CASSLVSNSPLHF	TGCGCCAGCAGCTTGGTTTCTAACTCACCCCTCCACTTT
NA	15	TRBV6-1	TRBJ1-3	NA	CASSEGVTVGNTIYF	TGTGCCAGCAGTGAAGGAGTAACCGTCGGAAACACCATATATTTT
NA	15	TRBV18	TRBJ1-1	NA	CASSPAGHSNTEAFF	TGTGCCAGCTCACCAGCCGGACATTCGAACACTGAAGCTTTCTTT
NA	16	TRBV14	TRBJ2-7	NA	CASSQEGQLALHEQYF	TGTGCCAGCAGCCAAGAGGGACAACTCGCTTTGCACGAGCAGTACTTC
NA	10	TRBV20-1	TRBJ1-1	NA	CSAREGPAFF	TGCAGTGCTAGAGAGGGGCCAGCTTTCTTT
NA	17	TRBV21-1	TRBJ2-1	NA	CASSKSGRGGAHNEQFF	TGTGCCAGCAGCAAATCGGGCCGAGGGGGGGCCCACAATGAGCAGTTCTTC
TRBD2	17	TRBV9	TRBJ2-2	NA	CASSVELAGGGTGELFF	TGTGCCAGCAGCGTAGAGCTAGCGGGGGGTGGAACCGGGGAGCTGTTTTTT
TRBD1	15	TRBV18	TRBJ1-5	NA	CASSPTGDSNQPQHF	TGTGCCAGCTCACCGACAGGGGATAGCAATCAGCCCCAGCATTTT
TRBD2	13	TRBV4-1	TRBJ2-3	once	CASGGENTDTQYF	TGCGCCTCGGGGGGGGAAAACACAGATACGCAGTATTTT
NA	14	TRBV11-2	TRBJ1-2	NA	CASSFLRVGYGYTF	TGTGCCAGCAGCTTTCTCCGGGTCGGCTATGGCTACACCTTC
NA	15	TRBV10-3	TRBJ1-5	NA	CAISDRGGPNQPQHF	TGTGCCATCAGTGACAGGGGAGGGCCAAATCAGCCCCAGCATTTT
NA	13	TRBV7-6	TRBJ1-1	few	CASSLKAHTEAFF	TGTGCCAGCAGCTTAAAAGCGCACACTGAAGCTTTCTTT
TRBD2	16	TRBV10-3	TRBJ2-1	NA	CAITDLAGGSYNEQFF	TGTGCCATCACAGACTTAGCGGGGGGCTCCTACAATGAGCAGTTCTTC
NA	14	TRBV5-6	TRBJ1-2	NA	CASSPPGAGYGYTF	TGTGCCAGCAGCCCCCCTGGGGCAGGGTATGGCTACACCTTC
NA	14	TRBV12-5	TRBJ2-5	NA	CASALDSSQETQYF	TGTGCTAGTGCCCTGGACAGTAGCCAAGAGACCCAGTACTTC
TRBD2	17	TRBV5-5	TRBJ2-7	NA	CASSFQTSSGVPGKQYF	TGTGCCAGCAGCTTCCAAACCTCTAGCGGGGTACCAGGGAAGCAGTACTTC
TRBD1	15	TRBV27	TRBJ1-2	NA	CASSFRQGANYGYTF	TGTGCCAGCAGTTTTCGACAGGGGGCGAACTATGGCTACACCTTC
NA	12	TRBV9	TRBJ1-2	NA	CASSDTNYGYTF	TGTGCCAGCAGCGACACTAACTATGGCTACACCTTC
NA	19	TRBV4-1	TRBJ2-4	once	CASSQLGQIHPLAKNIQYF	TGCGCCAGCAGCCAACTAGGACAAATCCATCCCCTAGCCAAAAACATTCAGTACTTC
TRBD1	13	TRBV12-3/TRBV12-4	TRBJ2-1	NA	CASNRGTYNEQFF	TGTGCCAGTAACAGGGGAACCTACAATGAGCAGTTCTTC
NA	15	TRBV21-1	TRBJ1-3	NA	CASSKEGTGGNTIYF	TGTGCCAGCAGCAAAGAAGGGACAGGGGGAAACACCATATATTTT
NA	13	TRBV19	TRBJ1-2	NA	CASSIGGNYGYTF	TGTGCCAGTAGTATAGGAGGGAACTATGGCTACACCTTC
NA	16	TRBV13	TRBJ1-5	few	CASSLAGEGAGQPQHF	TGTGCCAGCAGCTTGGCGGGAGAGGGCGCGGGGCAGCCCCAGCATTTT
NA	17	TRBV11-2	TRBJ2-7	NA	CASSFHMGDLGGYEQYF	TGTGCCAGCAGCTTTCATATGGGAGACCTAGGAGGCTACGAGCAGTACTTC
TRBD1	15	TRBV27	TRBJ1-2	NA	CASSFSQGAGYGYTF	TGTGCCAGCAGTTTCTCCCAGGGGGCCGGCTATGGCTACACCTTC
TRBD2	15	TRBV7-2	TRBJ2-4	NA	CASSLLGGTSGFQYF	TGTGCCAGCAGCTTATTGGGGGGGACTAGCGGTTTTCAGTACTTC
TRBD1	15	TRBV5-5	TRBJ1-2	NA	CASSSARTGGAGYTF	TGTGCCAGCAGCTCGGCCCGGACAGGGGGAGCTGGCTACACCTTC
NA	11	TRBV12-3/TRBV12-4	TRBJ2-5	few	CASSFRETQYF	TGTGCCAGCAGTTTTAGAGAGACCCAGTACTTC
NA	14	TRBV19	TRBJ1-1	NA	CASTSRVVNTEAFF	TGTGCCAGTACCTCTCGGGTTGTGAACACTGAAGCTTTCTTT
NA	17	TRBV4-2	TRBJ1-2	NA	CASSLQGEARRLYGYTF	TGTGCCAGCAGCCTACAAGGGGAGGCTCGGAGACTTTATGGCTACACCTTC